A single sample is the source of the 23 T cell receptor beta chains below, sequenced in a study of Graves' ophthalmopathy and Graves' hyperthyroidism. Amplification from RNA transcripts yielded the TCR beta CDR3 regions. HTBI-primed first-round RT-PCR preceded second-round multiplex PCR. MiXCR was run by TCRdb on the multiplex PCR reads, yielding one entry per CDR3 protein. The data contain about 700,000 distinct CDR3 sequences, 35% to 50% of them singletons. What was sequenced was peripheral blood. The receptors stem from an adult man with Graves' ophthalmopathy.

To note about this clonotype: Being one base from a much bigger clone, this may be a read error. The V gene is TRBV29-1, the J gene TRBJ1-3, with TRBD1 as a possible D gene (6 bases). The CDR3 runs 16 residues. With 4 bases removed from V and 0 bases from J, the gap between germline ends came to 16 bases. Germline V gene lookup returns CDR1 SQVTM and CDR2 ANQGSEA. The CDR3 reads CSVGGPGANSGNTIYF. The CDR3 DNA reads TGCAGCGTTGGAGGGCCAGGGGCGAACTCTGGAAACACCATATATTTT. The full variable domain, in which reference TRBV29-1 and TRBJ1-3 provide the parts outside the CDR3, is SAVISQKPSRDICQRGTSLTIQCQVDSQVTMMFWYRQQPGQSLTLIATANQGSEATYESGFVIDKFPISRPNLTFSTLTVSNMSPEDSSIYLCSVGGPGANSGNTIYFGEGSWLTVV.

There are many counts of this clonotype. The rearrangement links TRBV2 to TRBJ1-4; TRBD1 is a possible D gene (5 bases). V gave up 10 bases and J gave up 1 base, with 16 bases separating them. This CDR3 comprises 15 residues. In germline, CDR1 is SNHLY, CDR2 FYNNEI. This CDR3 reads CATTSRQRTNEKLFF. The CDR3 DNA is TGTGCCACCACATCCCGACAGAGAACTAATGAAAAACTGTTTTTT.

This chain joins TRBV7-2 and TRBJ1-4; D may be TRBD1 (5 bases). The CDR3 has 14 residues. The germline gives CDR1 SGHTA, CDR2 FQGNSA. Deletions cut 5 bases from V and 4 bases from J, with 11 bases between. The CDR3 region is CASSPQGSNEKLFF. For the CDR3, the DNA is TGTGCCAGCAGCCCGCAGGGCAGTAATGAAAAACTGTTTTTT.

In this sample, this clonotype turned up many times. The CDR3 DNA reads TGTGCCAGCAGCCAGGAACCCGGGGAGCTGTTTTTT. Its protein is CASSQEPGELFF. J is TRBJ2-2 and V is TRBV7-9; D is uncertain. Germline CDR1 reads SEHNR; CDR2 reads FQNEAQ (reference sequence). This CDR3 is built from 12 residues. V gave up 5 bases and J gave up 6 bases, with 7 bases separating them.

This sequence joins TRBV6-1 and TRBJ1-1; a weak D match, TRBD1 (6 bases). V was shortened by 3 bases and J by 1 base, with 9 bases between the two germline ends. Looked up from germline, CDR1 is MNHNS and CDR2 is SASEGT. The CDR3 has 14 residues. The CDR3 DNA sequence: TGTGCCAGCAGTGAGGGACACCCGAACACTGAAGCTTTCTTT. This translates into CASSEGHPNTEAFF.

This clonotype was counted many times. The chain uses TRBV10-2 and TRBJ2-5; D uncertain. Per the germline V gene, CDR1 is WSHSY and CDR2 is SAAADI. CDR3 length: 16 amino acids. The V end was cut by 2 bases, the J end by 0 bases, with 13 bases between. The DNA for the CDR3 is TGCGCCAGCAGTGAGGACTTCAGGCTAGACCAAGAGACCCAGTACTTC. Translating gives CASSEDFRLDQETQYF.

A note on this clonotype: This could be a read error, since a much larger clone is one nucleotide away. In this CDR3 the conserved last residue, phenylalanine or tryptophan, is missing, so a read error is likely. The chain combines TRBV11-1 with TRBJ1-2; TRBD1 is a possible D gene (5 bases). This CDR3 comprises 15 residues. The V end lost 1 base, the J end lost 4 bases, and 13 bases lay between the germline ends. Germline V gives CDR1 SGHAT, CDR2 FQDESV (reference sequence). The CDR3 protein is CASSLVRGNAYGYTL. The CDR3 DNA reads TGTGCCAGCAGCTTAGTGCGGGGCAATGCCTATGGCTACACCCTC.

J is TRBJ2-5 and V is TRBV9; D is possibly TRBD2 (5 bases). The CDR3 sequence is 14 residues long. In germline, CDR1 is SGDLS, CDR2 YYNGEE. V gave up 0 bases and J gave up 5 bases, with 11 bases separating them. The CDR3 reads CASSVGRNPETQYF. In DNA form, the CDR3 reads TGTGCCAGCAGCGTAGGGAGGAATCCGGAGACCCAGTACTTC.

V gene TRBV11-2 combines with J gene TRBJ2-7; possible D gene TRBD1, 5 bases. Germline V gene sequence: CDR1 SGHAT, CDR2 FQNNGV. Deletions cut 5 bases from V and 2 bases from J, with 16 bases between. The CDR3 is 15 amino acids. CDR3 sequence reads: CASSSVEQATYEQYF. The CDR3 bases are TGTGCCAGCAGCAGCGTAGAACAGGCGACCTACGAGCAGTACTTC.

This clonotype was observed many times. V usage is TRBV7-9 and J usage is TRBJ1-6, with D uncertain. The CDR3 has 14 residues. The ends were cut back, 8 bases at V and 7 bases at J, with 15 bases in the middle. The germline CDR1 and CDR2 sequences are SEHNR and FQNEAQ (reference sequence). CDR3 loop: CASAPNSPNSPLHF. The DNA of the CDR3 is TGTGCCAGCGCCCCGAACTCTCCGAATTCACCCCTCCACTTT.

The V call is TRBV7-9, the J call TRBJ2-5, with TRBD2 matching 11 bases. Germline V CDR1 and CDR2: SEHNR, FQNEAQ (reference sequence). V trimming: 4 bases; J trimming: 4 bases; junction bases outside the gene matches: 5. The CDR3 covers 15 residues. The CDR3 sequence: CASSSLAGVGETQYF. The CDR3 DNA follows: TGTGCCAGCAGCTCACTAGCGGGAGTCGGAGAGACCCAGTACTTC.

This clonotype was counted at least ten times. The genes are TRBV10-3 and TRBJ1-2; TRBD1 aligns across 10 bases. V dropped 0 bases and J dropped 8; count of bases not matched to a gene: 3. CDR3 length equals 14 residues. CDR1 and CDR2 from the germline V gene are ENHRY and SYGVKD. CDR3 loop: CAISESGQGDGYTF. As DNA, the CDR3 is TGTGCCATCAGTGAGTCAGGACAGGGGGACGGCTACACCTTC.

The chain recombines TRBV20-1 with TRBJ1-6; D unclear. V lost 6 bases and J 7 bases, leaving 13 bases between the germline ends. The CDR3 length is 13 residues. CDR1 and CDR2 (germline): DFQATT, SNEGSKA (reference sequence). The CDR3 reads CSATSDNNSPLHF. For the CDR3, the DNA is TGCAGTGCCACCTCAGATAACAATTCACCCCTCCACTTT.

A single count supports this clonotype. The V call is TRBV24-1, the J call TRBJ1-5, with TRBD1 identical over 12 bases. From germline, CDR1 is KGHDR and CDR2 SFDVKD. This CDR3 comprises 17 residues. J lost 4 bases, V lost 4 bases, and 7 bases had no gene match. CDR3 in amino acids: CATSDPGTGGTNQPQHF. The CDR3, as DNA: TGTGCCACCAGTGACCCAGGGACAGGGGGCACGAATCAGCCCCAGCATTTT.

The V gene is TRBV19, the J gene TRBJ1-5; D gene ambiguous. CDR3 length: 14 amino acids. CDR1 is LNHDA and CDR2 is SQIVND in the germline V gene (reference sequence). Between the trimmed V and J ends, which lost 9 bases and 3 bases, there was a span of 15 bases. Here the CDR3 DNA reads TGTGCCAGCAGTTTTGAGGGTTACAATCAGCCCCAGCATTTT. It translates to CASSFEGYNQPQHF.

A remark on this clonotype: It is unclear where the CDR3 begins or ends on the DNA, so no DNA is shown, and the CDR3 is as TCRdb lists it. The chain joins TRBV19 to TRBJ1-2; the DNA was not compared with TRBD1, the D call given in the table. The CDR3 length is 14 residues, termini included. Germline V gives CDR1 LNHDA, CDR2 SQIVND (reference sequence). The CDR3 is CASSQGARAYGCTF.

This clonotype was recorded a few times. The rearrangement uses TRBV12-3 or TRBV12-4 and TRBJ1-6; maybe TRBD1 (5 bases). V was trimmed by 6 bases and J by 6 bases, leaving 9 bases between them. The CDR3 totals 13 residues. The CDR3 bases are TGTGCCAGCAGGGGGCGTTCTAATTCACCCCTCCACTTT. Translation: CASRGRSNSPLHF.

This CDR3 is CSAFNRDRANTGELFF. The CDR3 nucleotides are TGCAGTGCTTTTAACCGGGACAGAGCGAACACCGGGGAGCTGTTTTTT. This chain joins TRBV20-1 and TRBJ2-2; TRBD1 aligns across 7 bases. V lost 5 bases to trimming and J lost 0 bases; unmatched junction nucleotides: 9. The CDR3 extends over 16 amino acids. Germline V gene sequence: CDR1 DFQATT, CDR2 SNEGSKA (reference sequence).

The rearrangement uses TRBV25-1 and TRBJ2-7, with 8 nucleotides matching TRBD1. Germline-derived CDR1 and CDR2 are MGHDK and SYGVNS. This CDR3 has 16 amino acids. Unmatched junction bases numbered 18, after V lost 4 bases and J lost 10 bases. The CDR3 region is CASSASLDRVSEAQYF. As DNA, the CDR3 is TGTGCCAGCAGTGCTAGCTTGGACAGGGTTTCCGAGGCCCAGTACTTC.

The sample holds one count of this clonotype. The V gene is TRBV29-1, the J gene TRBJ1-2; no reliable D call. The CDR3 length is 13 residues. Germline V gives CDR1 SQVTM, CDR2 ANQGSEA. The V and J ends lost 3 bases and 8 bases respectively, with 16 bases between them. CDR3 bases: TGCAGCGTTGAGGACTATGGCGTCGGAGGCTACACCTTC. Encoded protein: CSVEDYGVGGYTF.

This clonotype showed up just a few times. The genes are TRBV11-2 and TRBJ1-4, with 10 bases identical to TRBD1. The ends lost 3 bases at V and 5 bases at J; junction bases unmatched: 3. This CDR3 region has 15 residues. CDR1 is SGHAT and CDR2 is FQNNGV in the germline V gene. The CDR3 region is CASSFRGQGNEKLFF. In nucleotides, the CDR3 is TGTGCCAGCAGCTTTCGGGGACAGGGGAATGAAAAACTGTTTTTT. The variable domain in full, completed from reference TRBV11-2 and TRBJ1-4, reads EAGVAQSPRYKIIEKRQSVAFWCNPISGHATLYWYQQILGQGPKLLIQFQNNGVVDDSQLPKDRFSAERLKGVDSTLKIQPAKLEDSAVYLCASSFRGQGNEKLFFGSGTQLSVL.

Only a few counts were recorded for this clonotype. The chain combines TRBV20-1 with TRBJ1-3; D gene ambiguous. This CDR3 has 16 amino acids. Trimming pared 3 bases from V and 0 bases from J, leaving 15 bases between. The germline gives CDR1 DFQATT, CDR2 SNEGSKA (reference sequence). The DNA of the CDR3 is TGCAGTGCTAGCCCCCTCGACACCATCTCTGGAAACACCATATATTTT. Its protein is CSASPLDTISGNTIYF.

This clonotype was seen ten or more times. V and J are TRBV2 and TRBJ2-7, with no clear D. Germline assignment: CDR1 SNHLY and CDR2 FYNNEI. The CDR3 is 13 residues long. Trimming took 5 bases from V and 0 from J, leaving 8 bases between them. CDR3 DNA sequence: TGTGCCAGCAGTTTAAACCGCTCCTACGAGCAGTACTTC. Translated, it gives CASSLNRSYEQYF.